This is a list of T cell receptor beta chains from one sample in a study of T cell repertoires in cytomegalovirus infection. From the reads, TCRdb called clonotypes with MiXCR, one entry per CDR3 protein. The sample lists more than 400,000 distinct CDR3 sequences, around 27% occurring once. Specimen: PBMCs. Every receptor here comes from a human donor in good health (CMV status not recorded). Some clones in this sample may be carry-over from other donors' samples. Both conserved end residues are part of each CDR3.

TRBJ2-3,TRBV27,CASRTSTDTQYF
TRBJ2-1,TRBV12-5,CASGFGGTYNDEQFF
TRBJ2-7,TRBV27,CASSPPSGRRGSYEQYF
TRBJ2-6,TRBV5-6,CASSLNRLKANVLTF
TRBJ1-2,TRBV7-2,CASSQSAGAGGGYTF
TRBJ1-1,TRBV11-3,CASSFDSPRNTEAFF
TRBJ2-3,TRBV7-2,CASSLDSSGRNTQYF
TRBJ1-5,TRBV5-4,CASSDMPGVSNQPQHF
TRBJ1-5,TRBV7-6,CASSQIGQTQHF
TRBJ2-7,TRBV20-1,CSAASGRRLYEQYF
TRBJ2-3,TRBV19,CASGDQKGDTQYF
TRBJ2-2,TRBV12-5,CASGLEIVGELFF
TRBJ2-1,TRBV7-8,CASSQTSGVGRLQFF
TRBJ1-2,TRBV11-1,CASSKTTGGHYGYTF
TRBJ2-3,TRBV12-3/TRBV12-4,CASRPGTGETDTQYF
TRBJ2-1,TRBV30,CAWKPTGPYNEQFF
TRBJ2-5,TRBV12-3/TRBV12-4,CASSFSDRGRQETQYF
TRBJ2-5,TRBV7-2,CASSPDRANQETQYF
TRBJ1-2,TRBV5-4,CASSLPGTLRRDDGYTF
TRBJ1-1,TRBV20-1,CSASANTEAFF
TRBJ1-5,TRBV7-2,CASRLLQGQGYRSNQPQHF
TRBJ1-1,TRBV7-2,CASSLIIRGTTEAFF
TRBJ2-2,TRBV2,CASSVVAGELFF
TRBJ2-3,TRBV7-2,CASSGAYSYTDTQYF
TRBJ2-5,TRBV7-2,CASSPGRFRETQYF
TRBJ2-1,TRBV7-6,CASSLARGGGTSSYEQFF
TRBJ2-5,TRBV7-9,CASSLGVARGPSQETQYF
TRBJ2-7,TRBV5-1,CASSLTQGAVYEQYF
TRBJ2-3,TRBV10-3,CAISGQTDTQYF
TRBJ2-1,TRBV6-2/TRBV6-3,CASSTSAGLAGENEQFF
TRBJ2-5,TRBV7-2,CASSPLQSVGMKTQYF
TRBJ2-1,TRBV19,CASSVQGRGEFLIKGNEQFF
TRBJ2-5,TRBV29-1,CSVAQGQETQYF
TRBJ2-5,TRBV11-2,CASSFGLADQETQYF
TRBJ1-2,TRBV4-1,CASSSSPGYGYTF
TRBJ1-4,TRBV7-2,CASSHEAGEKLFF
TRBJ1-2,TRBV3-1,CASSQGRQGYTF
TRBJ2-1,TRBV7-2,CASSLKASGSGVEQFF
TRBJ2-2,TRBV6-2/TRBV6-3,CASSLDRGANTGELFF
TRBJ2-3,TRBV6-2/TRBV6-3,CASGYGAGDTDTQYF
TRBJ2-7,TRBV19,CASRQLAGQHEQYF
TRBJ2-1,TRBV5-1,CASSLVPRDGYNEQFF
TRBJ2-5,TRBV6-1,CASMGRGLAGDSETQYF
TRBJ1-2,TRBV13,CASSLVTRGYTF
TRBJ2-1,TRBV7-2,CASSLTSGGNGEQFF
TRBJ2-1,TRBV6-5,CASSYGLAGGPRNEQFF
TRBJ2-3,TRBV7-6,CASRERSATDTQYF
TRBJ1-5,TRBV7-2,CASSLFMGGNQPQHF
TRBJ2-7,TRBV7-6,CASSLRGQGAAYEQYF
TRBJ1-1,TRBV20-1,CSATKRQGAMNTEAFF
TRBJ2-7,TRBV13,CASSLEWGSYEQYF
TRBJ2-2,TRBV7-2,CASSPRHPGELFF
TRBJ1-3,TRBV7-2,CASSPGETGNTIYF
TRBJ1-2,TRBV15,CATSRSSGGGYGYTF
TRBJ1-5,TRBV18,CASSPQATGYQPQHF